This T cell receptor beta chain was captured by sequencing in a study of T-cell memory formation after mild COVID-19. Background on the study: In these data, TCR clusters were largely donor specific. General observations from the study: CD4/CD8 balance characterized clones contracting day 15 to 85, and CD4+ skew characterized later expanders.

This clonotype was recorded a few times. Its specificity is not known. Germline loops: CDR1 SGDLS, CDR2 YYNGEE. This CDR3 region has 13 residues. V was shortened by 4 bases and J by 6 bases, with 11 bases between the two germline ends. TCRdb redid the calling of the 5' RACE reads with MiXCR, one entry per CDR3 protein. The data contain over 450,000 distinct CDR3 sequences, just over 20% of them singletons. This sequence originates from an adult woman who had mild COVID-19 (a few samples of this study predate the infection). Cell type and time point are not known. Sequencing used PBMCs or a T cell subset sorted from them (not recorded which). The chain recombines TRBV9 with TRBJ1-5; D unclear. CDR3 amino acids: CASSPSGSQPQHF. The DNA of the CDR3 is TGTGCCAGCAGCCCGTCCGGGAGTCAGCCCCAGCATTTT. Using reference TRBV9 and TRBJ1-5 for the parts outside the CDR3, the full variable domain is DSGVTQTPKHLITATGQRVTLRCSPRSGDLSVYWYQQSLDQGLQFLIQYYNGEERAKGNILERFSAQQFPDLHSELNLSSLELGDSALYFCASSPSGSQPQHFGDGTRLSIL.